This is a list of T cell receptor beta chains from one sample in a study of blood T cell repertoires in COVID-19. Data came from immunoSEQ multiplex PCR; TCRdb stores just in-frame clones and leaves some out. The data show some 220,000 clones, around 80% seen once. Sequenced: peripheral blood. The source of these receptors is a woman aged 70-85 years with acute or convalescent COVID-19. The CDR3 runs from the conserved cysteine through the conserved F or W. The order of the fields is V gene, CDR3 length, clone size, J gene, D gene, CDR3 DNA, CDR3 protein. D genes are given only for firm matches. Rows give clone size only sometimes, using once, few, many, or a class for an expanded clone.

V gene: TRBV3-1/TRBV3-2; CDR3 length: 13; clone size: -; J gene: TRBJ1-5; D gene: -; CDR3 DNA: TGTGCCAGCAGCCAAGATCGGGGACAGCCCCAGCATTTT; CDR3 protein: CASSQDRGQPQHF
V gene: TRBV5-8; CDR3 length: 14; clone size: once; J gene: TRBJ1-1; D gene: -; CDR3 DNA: TGTGCCAGCAGCTTAGGTTGGAGGAACACTGAAGCTTTCTTT; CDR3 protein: CASSLGWRNTEAFF
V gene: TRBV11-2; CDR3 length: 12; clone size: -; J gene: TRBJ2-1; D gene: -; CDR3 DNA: TGTGCCAGCAGTTTTGAGACTACTGAGCAGTTCTTC; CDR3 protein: CASSFETTEQFF
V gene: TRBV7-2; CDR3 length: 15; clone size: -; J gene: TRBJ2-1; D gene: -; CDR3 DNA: TGTGCCAGCAGCCTTGGGGCGCAGGACTACAATGAGCAGTTCTTC; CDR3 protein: CASSLGAQDYNEQFF
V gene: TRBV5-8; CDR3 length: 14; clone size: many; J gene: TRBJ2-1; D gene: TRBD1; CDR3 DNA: TGTGCCAGCAGCCAGACAGGGGGGTACAATGAGCAGTTCTTC; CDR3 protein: CASSQTGGYNEQFF
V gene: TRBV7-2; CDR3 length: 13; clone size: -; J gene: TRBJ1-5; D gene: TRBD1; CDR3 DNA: TGTGCCAGCAGCGGAGACAGGGGACAGCCCCAGCATTTT; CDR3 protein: CASSGDRGQPQHF
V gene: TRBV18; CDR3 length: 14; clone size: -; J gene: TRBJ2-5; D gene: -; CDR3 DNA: TGTGCCAGCTCACCACCGGACAGAAAGGAGACCCAGTACTTC; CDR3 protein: CASSPPDRKETQYF
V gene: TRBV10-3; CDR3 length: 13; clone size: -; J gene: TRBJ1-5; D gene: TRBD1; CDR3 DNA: TGTGCCAGTGGGGCAGGGGGCTTTCAGCCCCAGCATTTT; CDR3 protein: CASGAGGFQPQHF
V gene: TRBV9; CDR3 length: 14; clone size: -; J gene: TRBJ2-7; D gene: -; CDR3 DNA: TGTGCCAGCAGCGAAGTTGCAGGGTTCTACGAGCAGTACTTC; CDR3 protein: CASSEVAGFYEQYF
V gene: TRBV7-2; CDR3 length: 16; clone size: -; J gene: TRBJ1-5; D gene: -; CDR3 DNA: TGTGCCAGCAGCCCCGAGGCCCCATCAGGGAATCAGCCCCAGCATTTT; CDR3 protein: CASSPEAPSGNQPQHF
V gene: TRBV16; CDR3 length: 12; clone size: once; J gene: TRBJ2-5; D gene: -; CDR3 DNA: TGTGCCAGCAGCCAAGGAGGAGAGACCCAGTACTTC; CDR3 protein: CASSQGGETQYF
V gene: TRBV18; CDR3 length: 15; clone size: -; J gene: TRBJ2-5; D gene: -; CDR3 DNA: TGTGCCAGCTCACCACTTAACGGGAACCAAGAGACCCAGTACTTC; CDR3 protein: CASSPLNGNQETQYF
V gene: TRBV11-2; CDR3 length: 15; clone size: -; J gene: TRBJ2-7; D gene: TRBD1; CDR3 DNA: TGTGCCAGCAGCTTACAACCGGGACAGTACTACGAGCAGTACTTC; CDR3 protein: CASSLQPGQYYEQYF
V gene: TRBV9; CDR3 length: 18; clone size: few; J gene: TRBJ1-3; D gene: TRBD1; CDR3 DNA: TGTGCCAGCAGCGTAGCGCAGGGGGTAGGGATCTCTGGAAACACCATATATTTT; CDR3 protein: CASSVAQGVGISGNTIYF
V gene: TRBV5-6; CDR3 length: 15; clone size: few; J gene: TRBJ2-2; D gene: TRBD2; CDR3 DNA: TGTGCCAGCAGCTTAGGACTAGCGGAGACCGGGGAGCTGTTTTTT; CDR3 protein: CASSLGLAETGELFF
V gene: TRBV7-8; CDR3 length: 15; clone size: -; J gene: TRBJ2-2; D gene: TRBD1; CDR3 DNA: TGTGCCAGCGGGACGAGACAGGGTACCACCGGGGAGCTGTTTTTT; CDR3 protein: CASGTRQGTTGELFF
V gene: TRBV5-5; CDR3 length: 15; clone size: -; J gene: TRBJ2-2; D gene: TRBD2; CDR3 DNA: TGTGCCAGCAGCTTGGGACTAGCCTACACCGGGGAGCTGTTTTTT; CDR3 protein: CASSLGLAYTGELFF
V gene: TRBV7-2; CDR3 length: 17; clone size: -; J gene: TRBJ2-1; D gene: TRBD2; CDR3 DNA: TGTGCCATCCCGGGACTAGCGGGATCCCCCGTGGGCAATGAGCAGTTCTTC; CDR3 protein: CAIPGLAGSPVGNEQFF
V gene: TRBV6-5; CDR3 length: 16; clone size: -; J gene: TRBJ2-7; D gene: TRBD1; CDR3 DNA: TGTGCCAGCAGTTCGGCCGGGACAGGGTTTGAACACGAGCAGTACTTC; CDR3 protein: CASSSAGTGFEHEQYF
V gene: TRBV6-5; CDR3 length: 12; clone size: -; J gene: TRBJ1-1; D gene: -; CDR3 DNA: TGTGCCAGCAGGTCTCTGAACACTGAAGCTTTCTTT; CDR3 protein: CASRSLNTEAFF
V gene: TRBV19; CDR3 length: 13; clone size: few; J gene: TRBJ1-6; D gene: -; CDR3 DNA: TGTGCCAGTAGCCCTGGGGGCGATTCACCCCTCCACTTT; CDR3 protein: CASSPGGDSPLHF
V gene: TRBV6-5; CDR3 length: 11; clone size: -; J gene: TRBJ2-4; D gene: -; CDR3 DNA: TGTGCCAGCAGTTTCGAGCACATTCAGTACTTC; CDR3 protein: CASSFEHIQYF
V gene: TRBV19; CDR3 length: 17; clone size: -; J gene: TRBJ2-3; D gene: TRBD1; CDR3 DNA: TGTGCCAGTAGAAATCGCCGGGACAGGGGATCCACAGATACGCAGTATTTT; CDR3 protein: CASRNRRDRGSTDTQYF
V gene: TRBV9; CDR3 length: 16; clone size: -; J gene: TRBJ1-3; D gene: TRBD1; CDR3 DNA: TGTGCCAGCAGCGCGCGACAGGGGGACTCTGGAAACACCATATATTTT; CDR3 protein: CASSARQGDSGNTIYF
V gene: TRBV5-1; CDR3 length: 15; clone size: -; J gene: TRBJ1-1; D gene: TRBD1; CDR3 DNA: TGCGCCAGCAGCACCGGGACAGGGGGCGTCACTGAAGCTTTCTTT; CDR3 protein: CASSTGTGGVTEAFF
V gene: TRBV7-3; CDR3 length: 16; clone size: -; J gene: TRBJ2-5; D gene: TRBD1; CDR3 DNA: TGTGCCAGCAGCTTGGGACAGGGAGCGACCCAAGAGACCCAGTACTTC; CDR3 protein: CASSLGQGATQETQYF
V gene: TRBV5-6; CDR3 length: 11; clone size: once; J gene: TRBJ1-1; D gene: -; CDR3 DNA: TGTGCCAGCTCCTGGGAGACTGAAGCTTTCTTT; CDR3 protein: CASSWETEAFF
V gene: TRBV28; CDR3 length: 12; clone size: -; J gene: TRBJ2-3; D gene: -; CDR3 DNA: TGTGCCAGCAGAGAGGAGGTGGATACGCAGTATTTT; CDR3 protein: CASREEVDTQYF
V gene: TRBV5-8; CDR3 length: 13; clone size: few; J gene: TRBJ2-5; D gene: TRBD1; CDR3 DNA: TGTGCCAGCAGATACAGGGGGGTGGAGACCCAGTACTTC; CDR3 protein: CASRYRGVETQYF
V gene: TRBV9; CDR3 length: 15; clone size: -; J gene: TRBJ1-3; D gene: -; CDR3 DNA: TGTGCCAGCAGCGTAGGGAGGGGTTCGGGGAACACCATATATTTT; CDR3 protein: CASSVGRGSGNTIYF
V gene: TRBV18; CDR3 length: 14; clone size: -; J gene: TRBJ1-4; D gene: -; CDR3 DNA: TGTGCCAGCTCACCGGGACCAGGGGATGAAAAACTGTTTTTT; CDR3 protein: CASSPGPGDEKLFF
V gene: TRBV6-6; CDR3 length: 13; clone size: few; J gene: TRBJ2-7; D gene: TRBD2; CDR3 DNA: TGTGCCAGCAGCCTAGCGGGCGGCAACGAGCAGTACTTC; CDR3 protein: CASSLAGGNEQYF
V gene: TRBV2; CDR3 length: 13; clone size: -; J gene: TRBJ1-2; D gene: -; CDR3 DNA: TGTGCCAGCAGTTTACAGGAACTCTATGGCTACACCTTC; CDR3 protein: CASSLQELYGYTF
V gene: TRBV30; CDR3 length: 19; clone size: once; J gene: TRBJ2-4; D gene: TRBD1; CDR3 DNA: TGTGCCTGGAGTAGGCGTCAACCGGGACAGAGGGTAGCCAAAAACATTCAGTACTTC; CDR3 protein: CAWSRRQPGQRVAKNIQYF
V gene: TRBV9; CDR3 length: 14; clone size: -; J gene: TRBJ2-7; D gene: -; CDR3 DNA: TGTGCCAGCAGCGTAGGCACCTACTCCTACGAGCAGTACTTC; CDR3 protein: CASSVGTYSYEQYF
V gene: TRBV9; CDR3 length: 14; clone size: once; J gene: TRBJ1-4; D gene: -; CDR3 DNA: TGTGCCAGCAGCGCCGGTATGGCTAATGAAAAACTGTTTTTT; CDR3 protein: CASSAGMANEKLFF
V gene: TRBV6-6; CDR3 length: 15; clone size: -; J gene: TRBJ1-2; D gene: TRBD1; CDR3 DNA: TGTGCCAGCAGTTACTCGACAGGGGTAGGCTATGGCTACACCTTC; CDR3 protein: CASSYSTGVGYGYTF
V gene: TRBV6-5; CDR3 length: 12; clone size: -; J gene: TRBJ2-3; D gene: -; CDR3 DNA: TGTGCCAGCAGGGACTACCGAGATACGCAGTATTTT; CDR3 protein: CASRDYRDTQYF
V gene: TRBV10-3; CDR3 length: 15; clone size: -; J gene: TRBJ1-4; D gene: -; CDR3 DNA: TGTGCCATCAGTGACCCGCGGGATGGAGGCGAAAAACTGTTTTTT; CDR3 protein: CAISDPRDGGEKLFF
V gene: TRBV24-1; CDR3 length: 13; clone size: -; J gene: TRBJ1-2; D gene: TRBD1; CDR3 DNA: TGTGCCACCGCGGGACAGGGGATGAGGGGCTACACCTTC; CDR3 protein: CATAGQGMRGYTF
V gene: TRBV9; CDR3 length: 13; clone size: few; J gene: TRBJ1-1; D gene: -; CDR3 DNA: TGTGCCAGCACCCAGGGGATTGGCACTGAAGCTTTCTTT; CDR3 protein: CASTQGIGTEAFF
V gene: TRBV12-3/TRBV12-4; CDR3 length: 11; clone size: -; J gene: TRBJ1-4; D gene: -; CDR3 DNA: TGTGCCAGCAGTTCGACGGGAAAACTGTTTTTT; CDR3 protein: CASSSTGKLFF
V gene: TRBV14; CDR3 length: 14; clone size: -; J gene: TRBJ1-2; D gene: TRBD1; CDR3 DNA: TGTGCCAGCAGCCAACATACAGGGGTCGGGGGCTACACCTTC; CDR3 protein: CASSQHTGVGGYTF
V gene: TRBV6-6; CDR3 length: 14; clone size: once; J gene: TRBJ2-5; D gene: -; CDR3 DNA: TGTGCCAGCAGTTACAGCCTCAGGCAAGAGACCCAGTACTTC; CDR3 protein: CASSYSLRQETQYF
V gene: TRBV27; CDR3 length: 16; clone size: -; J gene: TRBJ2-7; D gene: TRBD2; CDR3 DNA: TGTGCCAGCAGTTTATTGATAGCGGGGGGCTCCTACGAGCAGTACTTC; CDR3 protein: CASSLLIAGGSYEQYF
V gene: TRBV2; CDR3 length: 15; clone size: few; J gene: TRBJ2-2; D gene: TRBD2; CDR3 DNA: TGTGCCAGCAGTATAACTAGCGGGGGGGCCGGGGAGCTGTTTTTT; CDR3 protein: CASSITSGGAGELFF